This TCR beta chain was profiled in a study of T-cell memory formation after mild COVID-19. The germline CDR1 and CDR2 sequences are SGHTA and FQGNSA. Trimming stripped 5 bases from V and 2 bases from J, with 7 bases between. CDR3 size: 13 residues. Via MiXCR, TCRdb re-called the 5' RACE reads, giving one row per CDR3 protein. Of roughly 58,000 distinct CDR3 sequences detected, approximately 9.5% appear once; the ten largest clones hold more than 0.95%. Broader study findings: Most CD4+ clones that shrank were in CM and EM, while CD8+ ones turned up in EMRA.

Worth noting for this clonotype: Its cognate antigen is unknown.

This chain joins TRBV7-2 and TRBJ1-5; no firm D call. The TCR sequence derives from a man aged 18 to 29 who had mild COVID-19 (a few samples of this study predate the infection). Cell type and time point are not known. Sequencing input: PBMCs or a T cell subset sorted from them (not recorded which). The CDR3 sequence: CASSLFGNQPQHF. Here the CDR3 DNA reads TGTGCCAGCAGCCTCTTTGGCAATCAGCCCCAGCATTTT.